Shown below are 19 T cell receptor beta chains from a single sample sequenced in a study of PD-L1 blockade in urothelial cancer (dated 2017 in TCRdb). Libraries were prepared through the immunoSEQ multiplex PCR assay. TCRdb limited this immuneACCESS table to in-frame rearrangements with V and J called. A share of clones is missing; checked studies link under half to unresolved V genes, and the rest is unexplained. The sample table shows around 41,000 clones, and 83% are seen once. The ten largest clones represent more than 13% of the sample. The time point label on this specimen signifies: peripheral blood 6 weeks after treatment start. This specimen consisted of PBMCs, obtained around atezolizumab (anti-PD-L1) treatment. These receptors all come from a man in his fifties or sixties with urothelial cancer.

The gene calls are TRBV7-2 and TRBJ1-3; D not certain. The CDR3 has 14 residues. The V and J ends lost 2 bases and 6 bases respectively, with 11 bases between them. Looked up from germline, CDR1 is SGHTA and CDR2 is FQGNSA. The CDR3 DNA sequence: TGTGCCAGCAGCTTAACGTTCGGGGAAAACACCATATATTTT. This codes for CASSLTFGENTIYF.

This clone showed up just a few times. The CDR3 bases are TGTGCCAGTAGGGCAGGGACAAATGGGGCCAACGTCCTGACTTTC. Its protein is CASRAGTNGANVLTF. The rearrangement joins TRBV19 to TRBJ2-6; possible D gene TRBD1, 6 bases. Germline CDR1 is LNHDA and CDR2 is SQIVND (reference sequence). The CDR3 is 15 amino acids. V lost 6 bases, J lost 3 bases, and 12 bases lay in between.

The rearrangement uses TRBV5-1 and TRBJ2-3; 13 bases agree with TRBD2. CDR1 is SGHRS, CDR2 YFSETQ, per germline. Trimming took 0 bases from V and 0 from J; bases not matched to a gene: 1. The CDR3 loop spans 17 amino acids. The CDR3 protein is CASSLGLAGGSTDTQYF. The DNA for the CDR3 is TGCGCCAGCAGCTTGGGACTAGCGGGGGGAAGCACAGATACGCAGTATTTT.

This rearrangement joins TRBV19 to TRBJ1-2; 8 nucleotides agree with TRBD1. Unmatched junction bases numbered 13, after V lost 11 bases and J lost 8 bases. CDR1 is LNHDA, CDR2 SQIVND, per germline (reference sequence). The CDR3 has 13 amino acids. DNA for the CDR3: TGTGCCGCTAGACAGGGGAGCATCCGGGGCTACACCTTC. This encodes CAARQGSIRGYTF.

V is TRBV25-1 and J is TRBJ2-1, with 8 bases aligning to TRBD1. The germline V gene encodes CDR1 MGHDK and CDR2 SYGVNS. J was trimmed by 9 bases and V by 4 bases; bases with no gene match: 2. This CDR3 comprises 12 residues. CDR3 residues: CASSGGQGEQFF. The CDR3 region has the DNA TGTGCCAGCAGTGGTGGACAGGGTGAGCAGTTCTTC.

The chain employs TRBV28 and TRBJ1-1; 9 positions match TRBD1. Germline-derived CDR1 and CDR2 are MDHEN and SYDVKM. V was pared by 8 bases and J by 1 base, with 5 bases of the junction left unmatched. The length of the CDR3 is 14 residues. The CDR3 coding sequence is TGTGCCAGCGACACAGGGGGCCAGAACACTGAAGCTTTCTTT. It translates to CASDTGGQNTEAFF.

The chain is built from TRBV28 and TRBJ1-1; the D is unclear. V was trimmed by 10 bases and J by 1 base, leaving 7 bases between them. The CDR3 totals 11 residues. Germline V CDR1 and CDR2: MDHEN, SYDVKM. The CDR3: CATTQNTEAFF. The CDR3 DNA reads as TGTGCCACCACTCAGAACACTGAAGCTTTCTTT.

The chain combines TRBV9 with TRBJ2-1; 9 bases agree with TRBD2. Germline loops: CDR1 SGDLS, CDR2 YYNGEE. J was trimmed by 2 bases and V by 0 bases; bases with no gene match: 6. This CDR3 contains 17 residues. CDR3 coding DNA: TGTGCCAGCAGCGTAGTCGCCGCTAGCGGGGCCTACAATGAGCAGTTCTTC. The encoded protein is CASSVVAASGAYNEQFF.

The V and J genes are TRBV9 and TRBJ2-1; D may be TRBD2 (7 bases). Germline CDR1 and CDR2: SGDLS and YYNGEE. The CDR3 is 15 amino acids. The V end was cut by 2 bases, the J end by 4 bases, with 13 bases between. The CDR3: CASSVGGGEYNEQFF. DNA of the CDR3: TGTGCCAGCAGCGTCGGAGGGGGGGAGTACAATGAGCAGTTCTTC.

This chain links TRBV4-1 with TRBJ2-1; D may be TRBD2 (6 bases). Per germline, CDR1 MGHRA and CDR2 YSYEKL. Trimming stripped 2 bases from V and 4 bases from J, with 15 bases between. This CDR3 contains 16 residues. CDR3 residues: CASSQRRGAGYNEQFF. CDR3 nucleotide sequence: TGCGCCAGCAGCCAACGACGCGGGGCGGGTTACAATGAGCAGTTCTTC.

The chain carries TRBV11-1 and TRBJ2-7; 10 bases align to TRBD2. CDR3 length: 18 amino acids. Germline V lookup: CDR1 SGHAT, CDR2 FQDESV (reference sequence). V gave up 5 bases and J gave up 3 bases; unmatched junction bases: 16. In DNA, the CDR3 is TGTGCCAGCAGCCAGTTCGGAGTAGCGGGGGGATTTATCTACGAGCAGTACTTC. It specifies CASSQFGVAGGFIYEQYF.

The DNA for the CDR3 is TGTGCCAGTACGCGATCGTCCGGGGACTATGGCTACACCTTC. Its protein product is CASTRSSGDYGYTF. This chain connects TRBV19 to TRBJ1-2, with D unresolved. Germline values: CDR1 LNHDA, CDR2 SQIVND (reference sequence). The CDR3 sequence is 14 residues long. The V and J ends lost 7 bases and 3 bases respectively, with 15 bases between them.

Notes on this clone: A much larger clone is a single base away; this may be a read error. This CDR3 is also generated by other DNA sequences in the sample. CDR3 nucleotide sequence: TGTGCTAGCAGTCCCACTGGGCTAGCGGGGGTAAAACAAGAGACCCAGTACTTC. It encodes CASSPTGLAGVKQETQYF. The rearrangement uses TRBV2 and TRBJ2-5, with 10 bases identical to TRBD2. The CDR3 has 18 amino acids. CDR1 SNHLY and CDR2 FYNNEI come from the germline V gene.

The gene calls are TRBV5-6 and TRBJ2-1; TRBD2 agrees at 11 bases. The ends lost 4 bases at V and 2 bases at J; junction bases unmatched: 8. This CDR3 has 17 amino acids. Germline CDR1 SGHDT, CDR2 YYEEEE. In DNA, the CDR3 is TGTGCCAGCAGCCGCCGACTAGCGGGGTACCCCTACAATGAGCAGTTCTTC. Translating gives CASSRRLAGYPYNEQFF.

The J gene is TRBJ1-2, the V gene TRBV7-9, with D maybe TRBD1 (6 bases). V was cut by 1 base and J by 6 bases, with 15 bases left in between. The length of the CDR3 is 15 residues. CDR1 is SEHNR and CDR2 is FQNEAQ in the germline V gene (reference sequence). The CDR3 DNA sequence: TGTGCCAGCAGCTTAGGGCCAGGGGTTCTTGATGGCTACACCTTC. It is translated as CASSLGPGVLDGYTF.

The chain uses TRBV9 and TRBJ2-1; 10 bases line up with TRBD1. Germline V gene lookup returns CDR1 SGDLS and CDR2 YYNGEE. V shed 4 bases and J 2 bases; nucleotides not matched to a gene: 6. The CDR3 loop spans 16 amino acids. The CDR3 DNA reads TGTGCCAGCAGCCCGTGGGACAGGGGCGCCTACAATGAGCAGTTCTTC. It yields the protein CASSPWDRGAYNEQFF.

This chain joins TRBV5-1 and TRBJ2-7, with TRBD1 as a possible D gene (5 bases). Trimming shortened V by 1 base and J by 3 bases, and 8 bases separated the two germline ends. This CDR3 spans 13 amino acids. Germline CDR1 and CDR2: SGHRS and YFSETQ. The CDR3 DNA is TGCGCCAGCAGCTTGCTCCAGGGCTACGAGCAGTACTTC. This codes for CASSLLQGYEQYF.

V gene TRBV5-6 combines with J gene TRBJ2-7; D gene uncertain. The CDR3 consists of 16 residues. Germline V lookup: CDR1 SGHDT, CDR2 YYEEEE. With 1 base removed from V and 2 bases from J, the gap between germline ends came to 16 bases. The CDR3 sequence: CASSLFAQFLTYEQYF. The DNA of the CDR3 is TGTGCCAGCAGCTTGTTCGCACAGTTCCTTACCTACGAGCAGTACTTC.

The chain is built from TRBV6-1 and TRBJ1-1; 7 positions match TRBD1. The junction had 6 bases not matched to a gene; V was cut back by 1 base and J by 10 bases. Germline CDR1 is MNHNS and CDR2 is SASEGT. The CDR3 is 13 amino acids. CDR3 amino acids: CASSEVGAGGAFF. CDR3 sequence (DNA): TGTGCCAGCAGTGAAGTAGGGGCAGGGGGAGCTTTCTTT.